This T cell receptor (beta chain) was recorded in a study of radiotherapy plus CTLA-4 blockade in lung cancer. About the research overall: Among enrolled patients, roughly 17% responded and 31% achieved disease control.

The germline CDR1 and CDR2 sequences are SGHNT and YYREEE (reference sequence). Losses at the gene ends were 7 bases for V and 6 bases for J; bases not matched to a gene: 3. CDR3 length: 13 amino acids. A note on this clone: Its antigen is not known.

Libraries were prepared by immunoSEQ multiplex PCR; TCRdb keeps only in-frame clonotypes and omits some of them. The sample lists roughly 70,000 clones; around nine tenths were seen once. Focal radiation with ipilimumab CTLA-4 blockade was given to patients with chemo-refractory metastatic non-small-cell lung cancer. Overall study results and limits: Early blood T cell clone dynamics reportedly forecast response best, with interferon-beta.

The chain has TRBV5-4 and TRBJ2-7; 14 bases map to TRBD2. This receptor was taken from a human donor with non-small cell lung cancer that progressed on radiotherapy plus ipilimumab. Sample: peripheral blood, taken from a patient treated with radiotherapy plus ipilimumab. The CDR3 nucleotides read TGTGCCAGCCGACTAGCGGGAGGGCGCGAGCAGTACGTC. Protein: CASRLAGGREQYV.